This TCR beta chain emerged from a study of CD8 T cells in cerebrospinal fluid in Alzheimer's disease. Study in general: CSF T cell clonal expansion was assessed by plate-based nested PCR and droplet-based sequencing.

Its frequency marks this clonotype as medium-sized (0.01 to 0.1%). Germline lookup yields CDR1 DFQATT and CDR2 SNEGSKA (reference sequence). CDR3 length: 11 amino acids. Profiling of CSF cells used 10X single-cell V(D)J plus 5' expression. TCRdb re-analyzed the 10x single-cell sequencing reads; it lists each CDR3 protein once, without DNA. Here the sample table reports over a thousand distinct CDR3 sequences. Live CSF cells were sorted with a live/dead marker for droplet-based sequencing. This clonotype originated in a human donor in good health. Sequencing was carried out using cerebrospinal fluid. This chain joins TRBV20-1 and TRBJ2-4; TCRdb gives TRBD1 as the D gene, but with no DNA this cannot be confirmed. This CDR3 reads CSARTGGIQYF.